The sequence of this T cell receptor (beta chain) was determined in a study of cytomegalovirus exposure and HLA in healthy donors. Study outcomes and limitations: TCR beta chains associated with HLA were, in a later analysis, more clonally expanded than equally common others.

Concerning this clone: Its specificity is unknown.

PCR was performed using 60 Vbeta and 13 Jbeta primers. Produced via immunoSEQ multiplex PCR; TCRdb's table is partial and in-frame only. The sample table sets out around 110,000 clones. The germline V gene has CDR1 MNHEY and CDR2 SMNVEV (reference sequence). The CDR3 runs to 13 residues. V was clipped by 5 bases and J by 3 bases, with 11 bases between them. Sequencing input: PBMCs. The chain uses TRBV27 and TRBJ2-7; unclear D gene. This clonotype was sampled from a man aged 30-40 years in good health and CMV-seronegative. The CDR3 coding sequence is TGTGCCAGCAGTCCCCCCACTCTCTACGAGCAGTACTTC. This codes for CASSPPTLYEQYF.